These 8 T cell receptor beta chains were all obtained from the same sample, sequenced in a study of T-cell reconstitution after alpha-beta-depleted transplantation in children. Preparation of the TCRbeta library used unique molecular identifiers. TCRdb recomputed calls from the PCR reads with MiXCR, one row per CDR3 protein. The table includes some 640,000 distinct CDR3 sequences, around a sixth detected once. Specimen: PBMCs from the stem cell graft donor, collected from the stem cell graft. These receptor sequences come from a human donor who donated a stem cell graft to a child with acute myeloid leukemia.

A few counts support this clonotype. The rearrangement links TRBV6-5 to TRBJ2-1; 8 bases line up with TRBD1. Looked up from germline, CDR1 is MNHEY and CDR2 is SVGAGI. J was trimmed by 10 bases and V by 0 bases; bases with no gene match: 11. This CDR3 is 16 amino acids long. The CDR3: CASSYSHRGILGEQFF. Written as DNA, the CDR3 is TGTGCCAGCAGTTACTCGCACAGGGGGATACTGGGAGAGCAGTTCTTC.

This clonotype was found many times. For the CDR3, the DNA is TGCAGTGCTAGCTTGGACCGTTCGCAGTATTTT. It codes for CSASLDRSQYF. The V gene is TRBV20-1, the J gene TRBJ2-3; no clear D gene. CDR3 length equals 11 residues. V was pared by 3 bases and J by 10 bases, with 11 bases between. CDR1 is DFQATT, CDR2 SNEGSKA, per germline (reference sequence).

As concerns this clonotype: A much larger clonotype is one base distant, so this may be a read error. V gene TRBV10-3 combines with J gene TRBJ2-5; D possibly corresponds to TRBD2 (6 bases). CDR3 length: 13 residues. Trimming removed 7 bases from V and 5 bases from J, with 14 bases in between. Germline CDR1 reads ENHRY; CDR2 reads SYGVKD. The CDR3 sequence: CAINGRGTETQYF. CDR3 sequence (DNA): TGTGCCATCAACGGACGGGGGACGGAGACCCAGTACTTC.

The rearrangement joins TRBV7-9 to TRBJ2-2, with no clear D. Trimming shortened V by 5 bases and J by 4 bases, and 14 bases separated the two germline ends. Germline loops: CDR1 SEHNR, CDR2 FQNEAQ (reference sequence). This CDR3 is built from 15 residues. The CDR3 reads CASSAFNWATGELFF. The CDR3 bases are TGTGCCAGCAGCGCGTTTAACTGGGCCACCGGGGAGCTGTTTTTT.

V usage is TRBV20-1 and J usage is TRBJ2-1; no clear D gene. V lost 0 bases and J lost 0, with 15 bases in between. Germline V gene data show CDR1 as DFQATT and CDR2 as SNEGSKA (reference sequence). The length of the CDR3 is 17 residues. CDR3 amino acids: CSARDHLAGSSYNEQFF. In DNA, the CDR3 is TGCAGTGCTAGAGATCACCTGGCTGGTAGCTCCTACAATGAGCAGTTCTTC.

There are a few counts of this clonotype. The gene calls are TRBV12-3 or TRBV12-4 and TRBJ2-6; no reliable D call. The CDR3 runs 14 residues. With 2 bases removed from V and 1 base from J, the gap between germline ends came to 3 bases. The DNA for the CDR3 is TGTGCCAGCAGTTTACAATCTGGGGCCAACGTCCTGACTTTC. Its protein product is CASSLQSGANVLTF.

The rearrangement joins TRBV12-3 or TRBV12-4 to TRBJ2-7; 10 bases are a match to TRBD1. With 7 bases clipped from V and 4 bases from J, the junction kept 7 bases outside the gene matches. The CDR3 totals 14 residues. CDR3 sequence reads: CASIPGQGKYEQYF. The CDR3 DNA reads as TGTGCCAGCATCCCGGGACAGGGGAAGTACGAGCAGTACTTC.

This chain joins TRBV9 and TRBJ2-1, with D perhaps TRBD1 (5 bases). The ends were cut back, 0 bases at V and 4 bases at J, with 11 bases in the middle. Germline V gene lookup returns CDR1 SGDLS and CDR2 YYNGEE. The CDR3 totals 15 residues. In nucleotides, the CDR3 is TGTGCCAGCAGCGTAGCTCCAGGGCAGTACAATGAGCAGTTCTTC. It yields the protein CASSVAPGQYNEQFF.